This TCR beta chain originates from a study of long-term antiretroviral therapy in people with HIV. At survey level, the immunoSEQ assay was run in its v3.0 version. Only in-frame clones appear in the TCRdb table, and some are missing; sequencing was by immunoSEQ multiplex PCR. The sample contains over 35,000 clones, around 93% of which appear only once. V lost 3 bases to trimming and J lost 3 bases, with 19 bases between them. CDR1 MGHRA and CDR2 YSYEKL come from the germline V gene. The CDR3 is 17 amino acids. The sequencing used unsorted PBMCs, collected around 9 years after starting antiretroviral therapy. The chain combines TRBV4-1 with TRBJ2-3; D is ambiguous. This TCR was recovered from a man aged 25-45 years with HIV. This CDR3 is CASSQVDMGFRTDTQYF. In DNA, the CDR3 is TGCGCCAGCAGCCAGGTAGATATGGGATTCAGGACAGATACGCAGTATTTT.